This T cell receptor beta chain was captured by sequencing in a study of T-cell memory formation after mild COVID-19. Study outcomes and limitations: From day 15 to 85, contracting clones were balanced between CD4 and CD8, whereas later expanders leaned toward CD4+.

This clonotype was picked up a small number of times. Its matching antigen is unknown. A 5'RACE reaction primed in the constant segment made cDNA libraries of TCR alpha and TCR beta, and these carried sample barcodes and UMIs. TCRdb recomputed calls from the 5' RACE reads with MiXCR, one row per CDR3 protein. This sample has around 530,000 distinct CDR3 sequences, with roughly 22% found just once. The source material was PBMCs or a T cell subset sorted from them (not recorded which). This receptor was taken from an adult woman who had mild COVID-19 (a few samples of this study predate the infection). Cell type and time point are not known.

The CDR3 nucleotides are TGCGCCAGCAGCTTAGGCAGGGGCCGACCCCGCACAGATACGCAGTATTTT. Translated: CASSLGRGRPRTDTQYF. The gene calls are TRBV5-1 and TRBJ2-3, with D tentatively TRBD1 (6 bases). The V end lost 2 bases, the J end lost 1 base, and 17 bases lay between the germline ends. This CDR3 has 17 residues. Looked up from germline, CDR1 is SGHRS and CDR2 is YFSETQ.